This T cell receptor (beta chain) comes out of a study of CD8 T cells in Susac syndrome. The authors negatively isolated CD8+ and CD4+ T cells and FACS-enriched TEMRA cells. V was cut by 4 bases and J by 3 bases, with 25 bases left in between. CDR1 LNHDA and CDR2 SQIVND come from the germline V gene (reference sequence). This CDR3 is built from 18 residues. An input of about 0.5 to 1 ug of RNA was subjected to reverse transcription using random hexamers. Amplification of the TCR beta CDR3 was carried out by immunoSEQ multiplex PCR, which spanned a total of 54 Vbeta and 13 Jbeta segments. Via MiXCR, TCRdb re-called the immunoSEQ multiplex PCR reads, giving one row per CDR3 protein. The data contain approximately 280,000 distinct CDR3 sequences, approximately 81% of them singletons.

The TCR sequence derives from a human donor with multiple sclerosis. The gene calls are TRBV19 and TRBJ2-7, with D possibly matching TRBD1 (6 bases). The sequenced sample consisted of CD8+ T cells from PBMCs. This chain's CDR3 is CASSNTAYRDPTNYEQYF. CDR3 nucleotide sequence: TGTGCCAGTAGTAACACGGCTTACAGGGACCCCACGAACTACGAGCAGTACTTC.